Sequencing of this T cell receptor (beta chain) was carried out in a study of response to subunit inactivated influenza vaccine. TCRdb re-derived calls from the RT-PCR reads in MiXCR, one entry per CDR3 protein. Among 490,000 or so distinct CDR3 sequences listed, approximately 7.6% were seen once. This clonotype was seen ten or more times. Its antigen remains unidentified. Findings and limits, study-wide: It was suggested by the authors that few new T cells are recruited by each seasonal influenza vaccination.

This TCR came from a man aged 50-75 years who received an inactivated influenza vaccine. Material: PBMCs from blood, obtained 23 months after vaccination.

DNA of the CDR3: TGTGCCAGCAGCGTAGATAACAGCGCCAATTCACCCCTCCACTTT. Its protein is CASSVDNSANSPLHF. The chain is built from TRBV9 and TRBJ1-6, with D uncertain. The CDR3 covers 15 residues. Germline values: CDR1 SGDLS, CDR2 YYNGEE. V was trimmed by 0 bases and J by 7 bases, leaving 11 bases between them.